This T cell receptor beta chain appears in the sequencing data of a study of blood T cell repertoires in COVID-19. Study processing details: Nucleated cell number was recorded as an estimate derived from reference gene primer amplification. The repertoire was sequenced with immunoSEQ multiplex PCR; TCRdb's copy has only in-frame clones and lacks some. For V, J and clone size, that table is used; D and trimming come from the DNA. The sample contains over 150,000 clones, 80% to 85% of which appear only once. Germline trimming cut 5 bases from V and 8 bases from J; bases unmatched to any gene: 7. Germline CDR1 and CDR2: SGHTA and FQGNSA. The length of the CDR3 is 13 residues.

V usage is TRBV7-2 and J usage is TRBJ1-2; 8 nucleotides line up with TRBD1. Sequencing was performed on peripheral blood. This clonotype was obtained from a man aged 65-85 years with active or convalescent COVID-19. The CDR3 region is CASSLGQGRGYTF. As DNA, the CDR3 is TGTGCCAGCAGCCTTGGACAGGGAAGGGGCTACACCTTC.